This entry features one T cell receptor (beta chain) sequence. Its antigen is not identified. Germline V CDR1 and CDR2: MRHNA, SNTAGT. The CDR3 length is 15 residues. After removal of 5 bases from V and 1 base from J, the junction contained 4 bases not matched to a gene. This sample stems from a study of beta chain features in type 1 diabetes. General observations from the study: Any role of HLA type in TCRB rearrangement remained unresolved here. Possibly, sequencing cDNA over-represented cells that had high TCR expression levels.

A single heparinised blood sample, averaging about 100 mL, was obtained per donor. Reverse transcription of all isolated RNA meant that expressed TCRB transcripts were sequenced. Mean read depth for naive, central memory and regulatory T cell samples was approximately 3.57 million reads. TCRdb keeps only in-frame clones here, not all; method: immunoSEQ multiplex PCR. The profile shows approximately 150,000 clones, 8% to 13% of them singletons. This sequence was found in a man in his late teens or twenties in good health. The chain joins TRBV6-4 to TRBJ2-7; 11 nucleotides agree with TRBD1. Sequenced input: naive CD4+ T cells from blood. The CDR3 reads CASSLGQGASYEQYF. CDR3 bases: TGTGCCAGCAGTCTCGGACAGGGGGCTTCCTACGAGCAGTACTTC.